These T cell receptor beta chains were read from a single sample in a study of shared clonotypes between healthy human individuals. The repertoire was sequenced with immunoSEQ multiplex PCR; TCRdb's copy has only in-frame clones and lacks some. Of about 2.2 million clones listed, 90% to 95% are singletons. Sequences were obtained from naive CD8+ T cells from PBMCs. The receptors shown here come from a young man in good health. Some clones in this sample may be carry-over from other donors' samples. Both conserved end residues are part of each CDR3. A D gene is named only where the DNA matches it firmly.

J gene: TRBJ1-5
D gene: .
V gene: TRBV2
CDR3 DNA: TGTGCCAGCGATAACAGGGACAATCAGCCCCAGCATTTT
CDR3 protein: CASDNRDNQPQHF

J gene: TRBJ2-1
D gene: TRBD1
V gene: TRBV28
CDR3 DNA: TGTGCCAGCAGCCCAACAGGGGGCCGGCGGAATGAGCAGTTCTTC
CDR3 protein: CASSPTGGRRNEQFF

J gene: TRBJ2-3
D gene: .
V gene: TRBV27
CDR3 DNA: TGTGCCAGCAGTTTGGGTCCGGGGGCCCGATCAGATACGCAGTATTTT
CDR3 protein: CASSLGPGARSDTQYF

J gene: TRBJ1-5
D gene: .
V gene: TRBV15
CDR3 DNA: TGTGCCACCAGCAGAGACCCGGGATATCAGCCCCAGCATTTT
CDR3 protein: CATSRDPGYQPQHF

J gene: TRBJ2-7
D gene: .
V gene: TRBV19
CDR3 DNA: TGTGCCAGTAGTATAGGTACTGGGTCTTACGAGCAGTACTTC
CDR3 protein: CASSIGTGSYEQYF

J gene: TRBJ1-1
D gene: .
V gene: TRBV6-1
CDR3 DNA: TGTGCCAGCAGTGAAGGGATTAGAGTGCGGGGTAACACTGAAGCTTTCTTT
CDR3 protein: CASSEGIRVRGNTEAFF

J gene: TRBJ2-5
D gene: .
V gene: TRBV4-1
CDR3 DNA: TGCGCCAGCAGCCAAGGTGTTTCGGAGACCCAGTACTTC
CDR3 protein: CASSQGVSETQYF

J gene: TRBJ1-1
D gene: .
V gene: TRBV6-1
CDR3 DNA: TGTGCCAGCAGTGAGGTCAGTCACACTGAAGCTTTCTTT
CDR3 protein: CASSEVSHTEAFF

J gene: TRBJ2-7
D gene: .
V gene: TRBV27
CDR3 DNA: TGTGCCAGCAGTTTATTCTCGCCTCGGGCAGGGGCATCGTACGAGCAGTACTTC
CDR3 protein: CASSLFSPRAGASYEQYF

J gene: TRBJ1-2
D gene: .
V gene: TRBV28
CDR3 DNA: TGTGCCAGCAGTTTGACCGACATAAACTATGGCTACACCTTC
CDR3 protein: CASSLTDINYGYTF

J gene: TRBJ2-1
D gene: .
V gene: TRBV19
CDR3 DNA: TGTGCCAGTAGTATAGACAGGGAAAACAATGAGCAGTTCTTC
CDR3 protein: CASSIDRENNEQFF

J gene: TRBJ1-5
D gene: .
V gene: TRBV5-1
CDR3 DNA: TGCGCCAGCAGCACCAACAGGGTAGGCAATCAGCCCCAGCATTTT
CDR3 protein: CASSTNRVGNQPQHF

J gene: TRBJ2-7
D gene: TRBD1
V gene: TRBV4-3
CDR3 DNA: TGCGCCAGCAGCCCGGGACAGGGGGGATACGAGCAGTACTTC
CDR3 protein: CASSPGQGGYEQYF

J gene: TRBJ2-7
D gene: TRBD2
V gene: TRBV4-3
CDR3 DNA: TGCGCCAGCAGCCCCGGGGGGGAAGACTACGAGCAGTACTTC
CDR3 protein: CASSPGGEDYEQYF

J gene: TRBJ2-7
D gene: .
V gene: TRBV5-4
CDR3 DNA: TGTGCCAGCAGCTTGGGCCCACCCTACGAGCAGTACTTC
CDR3 protein: CASSLGPPYEQYF

J gene: TRBJ2-1
D gene: TRBD2
V gene: TRBV7-2
CDR3 DNA: TGTGCCAGCAGTTACGGGGGGTATGAGCAGTTCTTC
CDR3 protein: CASSYGGYEQFF

J gene: TRBJ2-2
D gene: .
V gene: TRBV15
CDR3 DNA: TGTGCCACTCGGGACCTAAACACCGGGGAGCTGTTTTTT
CDR3 protein: CATRDLNTGELFF

J gene: TRBJ2-7
D gene: .
V gene: TRBV28
CDR3 DNA: TGTGCCAGCCTCCCCTCTGCAGGTACCTACGAGCAGTACTTC
CDR3 protein: CASLPSAGTYEQYF

J gene: TRBJ2-5
D gene: TRBD1
V gene: TRBV19
CDR3 DNA: TGTGCCAGTAGTATCCGGGACAGTCCACAGGAGACCCAGTACTTC
CDR3 protein: CASSIRDSPQETQYF

J gene: TRBJ2-1
D gene: .
V gene: TRBV7-3
CDR3 DNA: TGTGCCAGCAGTCAGGGGGGGAAGAATGAGCAGTTCTTC
CDR3 protein: CASSQGGKNEQFF

J gene: TRBJ2-1
D gene: TRBD2
V gene: TRBV4-1
CDR3 DNA: TGCGCCAGCAGCCAAGGTGTTAGCGGGTACAATGAGCAGTTCTTC
CDR3 protein: CASSQGVSGYNEQFF

J gene: TRBJ2-2
D gene: .
V gene: TRBV27
CDR3 DNA: TGTGCCAGCAGTTTGTCCATCCACAGGGAAGGAGGCACCGGGGAGCTGTTTTTT
CDR3 protein: CASSLSIHREGGTGELFF